These T cell receptor beta chains were read from a single sample in a study of T cells in Graves' hyperthyroidism and ophthalmopathy. A single record per CDR3 protein comes from TCRdb applying MiXCR to the multiplex PCR reads. The sample includes about 690,000 distinct CDR3 sequences, 15% to 20% of them seen just once. The specimen sequenced was blood. The receptors shown here come from a middle-aged man with Graves' hyperthyroidism. Each CDR3 is given with its conserved first and last residue. The order of the fields is V gene, clone size, J gene, D gene, CDR3 DNA, CDR3 protein. D genes are given only for firm matches. Size is stated for part of the rows, as once, few or many counts, or as a class when the clone is expanded.

TRBV5-1	many	TRBJ1-2	-	TGCGCCAGCAGCCCGGGGAGGCTTCAGGGCTACACCTTC	CASSPGRLQGYTF
TRBV29-1	-	TRBJ1-2	TRBD1	TGCAGCGTTGGAGGGACAGGGGGCACAAGCTATGGCTACACCTTC	CSVGGTGGTSYGYTF
TRBV28	many	TRBJ2-7	-	TGTGCCAGCAGTTTCTTTCGCCAGGGTACCTACGAGCAGTACTTC	CASSFFRQGTYEQYF
TRBV4-2	-	TRBJ1-4	TRBD1	TGTGCCAGCAGCCCCACAGGGGGCACCACGAATGAAAAACTGGTTTTT	CASSPTGGTTNEKLVF
TRBV6-1	many	TRBJ2-2	TRBD1	TGTGCCAGCAGTGCAGGACAGGGATGGACCGGGGAGCTGTTTTTT	CASSAGQGWTGELFF
TRBV29-1	-	TRBJ1-1	-	TGCAGCGTCCCCCGCGGGTCTGGCACTGAAGCTTTCTTT	CSVPRGSGTEAFF
TRBV18	many	TRBJ1-1	-	TGTGCCAGCTCACCAGGAAGCGACACTGAAGCTTTCTTT	CASSPGSDTEAFF
TRBV11-2	many	TRBJ2-1	-	TGTGCCAGCAGTCCGGCCGAGTGGGTAAACCCTTACAATGAGCAGTTCTTC	CASSPAEWVNPYNEQFF
TRBV7-6	few	TRBJ2-6	TRBD2	TGTGCCAGCAGCTTACACCGGGGCGGGAGGGCTGGGGCCAACGTCCTGACTTTC	CASSLHRGGRAGANVLTF
TRBV20-1	few	TRBJ2-2	TRBD2	TGCAGTGCTAGAGCCTCTAGCGGGAAGGAGGCCGGGGAGCTGTTTTTT	CSARASSGKEAGELFF
TRBV6-2/TRBV6-3	many	TRBJ1-2	TRBD1	TGTGCCAGCAGTTTTTCCGGGACAGGTACCTATGGCTACACCTTC	CASSFSGTGTYGYTF
TRBV30	-	TRBJ2-7	TRBD1	TGTGCCTGGCGGGGACAGGGGCGAACTTCCTACGAGCAGTACTTC	CAWRGQGRTSYEQYF
TRBV27	many	TRBJ2-7	-	TGTGCCAGCAGTTTATCCCTAGGGAACTACGAGCAGTACTTC	CASSLSLGNYEQYF
TRBV7-2	few	TRBJ2-3	TRBD2	TGTGCCAGCAGCTTAGGAGCGGGAGCGATAGATACGCAGTATTTT	CASSLGAGAIDTQYF
TRBV5-8	few	TRBJ2-1	TRBD2	TGTGCCAGCAGCTTGGCCCCGGGACTAGCGGGCGTAGAGCAGTTCTTC	CASSLAPGLAGVEQFF
TRBV6-2/TRBV6-3	few	TRBJ2-4	TRBD1	TGTGCCAGCAGTTGGGACAGGGACATTCAGTACTTC	CASSWDRDIQYF
TRBV27	many	TRBJ2-7	TRBD1	TGTGCCAGCAGCGGTACCGGGACAGGGGGCGGCGAGCAGTACTTC	CASSGTGTGGGEQYF
TRBV10-1	once	TRBJ2-7	TRBD2	TGCGCCAGCAGTGAAGGGCGGGAGGATGACGAGCAGTACTTC	CASSEGREDDEQYF
TRBV7-9	few	TRBJ2-7	TRBD1	TGTGCCAGCAGCCTAGGAGGCGGACAGGGTACCTACGAGCAGTACTTC	CASSLGGGQGTYEQYF
TRBV3-1	few	TRBJ1-2	TRBD1	TGTGCCAGCAGGGAAACTGACAGGGACGGCTACACCTTC	CASRETDRDGYTF
TRBV30	few	TRBJ2-1	TRBD2	TGTGCCTGGAAGATCCTAGCGGGAGGGTACAATGAGCAGTTCTTC	CAWKILAGGYNEQFF
TRBV18	few	TRBJ1-5	-	TGTGCCAGCTCACCCCGGGGAATCGGTGGAGGGCAGCCCCAGCATTTT	CASSPRGIGGGQPQHF
TRBV18	few	TRBJ2-1	TRBD2	TGTGCCAGCTCACCAGGAATAGCGGGACCTCATGGGAATGAGCAGTTCTTC	CASSPGIAGPHGNEQFF
TRBV30	many	TRBJ2-1	TRBD2	TGTGCCTGGAGTGTGGGGAGGGCTCGCGATGAGCAGTTCTTC	CAWSVGRARDEQFF
TRBV24-1	-	TRBJ2-1	-	TGTGCCACCAGTGACTACGGGACTCCGGGGTACAATGAGCAGTTCTTC	CATSDYGTPGYNEQFF
TRBV5-1	few	TRBJ2-7	-	TGCGCCAGCAGCGGGGCGACTAGAAGCCTTAACGAGCAGTACTTC	CASSGATRSLNEQYF
TRBV4-2	once	TRBJ2-3	-	TGTGCCAGCAGCCAAGATACACTGAGCACAGATACGCAGTATTTT	CASSQDTLSTDTQYF
TRBV11-2	few	TRBJ1-3	-	TGTGCCAGCAGCTTAGGTTTCGAGTCCCGAGAACGATCTGGAAACACCATATATTTT	CASSLGFESRERSGNTIYF
TRBV29-1	many	TRBJ2-1	-	TGCAGCGTCCCGGGGTGGGGAAGGCAATACAATGAGCAGTTCTTC	CSVPGWGRQYNEQFF
TRBV30	-	TRBJ2-5	-	TGTGCCTGGAGTGAAGGAAACCAAGAGACCCAGTACTTC	CAWSEGNQETQYF
TRBV2	many	TRBJ1-5	-	TGTGCCAGCAGTGAAAGGGTTAGGCAGCTCAATCAGCCCCAGCATTTT	CASSERVRQLNQPQHF
TRBV7-6	few	TRBJ1-5	-	TGTGCCAGCAGCTTCGAAGGGGGAAAGCAGCCCCAGCATTTT	CASSFEGGKQPQHF
TRBV9	-	TRBJ2-4	-	TGTGCCAGCAGCACCTTGCTAGTCCAGATAGCCAAAAACATTCAGTACTTC	CASSTLLVQIAKNIQYF
TRBV27	-	TRBJ1-5	-	TGTGCCAGCTTTTTAACCGCGGGGGCGCCTAGCAATCAGCCCCAGCATTTT	CASFLTAGAPSNQPQHF
TRBV11-2	many	TRBJ2-5	-	TGTGCCAGCAGCTTAGACCAAGAGACCCAGTACTTC	CASSLDQETQYF
TRBV5-1	-	TRBJ2-1	TRBD1	TGCGCCAGCAGTCCTAGCACTACAGGGGGGTTCAATGAGCAGTTCTTC	CASSPSTTGGFNEQFF
TRBV4-1	-	TRBJ2-3	TRBD2	TGCGCCAGCAGCCAAGTAGGGCTAGCGGGAGCCGATACGCAGTATTTT	CASSQVGLAGADTQYF
TRBV10-3	few	TRBJ1-2	TRBD1	TGTGCCATCAGCAGGGGGAATGGCTACACCTTC	CAISRGNGYTF
TRBV14	many	TRBJ1-4	-	TGTGCCAGCAGTGAACACGTGGCAGGGAATGAAAAACTGTTTTTT	CASSEHVAGNEKLFF
TRBV6-1	-	TRBJ2-2	-	TGTGCCAGCAGTGAAATAGGAACCGGGGAGCTGTTTTTT	CASSEIGTGELFF
TRBV5-5	many	TRBJ1-5	-	TGTGCCAGCAGCCGGGTGGGGGGTGGCAATCAGCCCCAGCATTTT	CASSRVGGGNQPQHF
TRBV28	few	TRBJ2-7	TRBD2	TGTGCCAGCCGCCCCGGACTAGCGGTGACCTACGAGCAGTACTTC	CASRPGLAVTYEQYF
TRBV6-1	many	TRBJ1-3	-	TGTGCCAGTATACCACAGGATGGCTCTGGAAACACCATATATTTT	CASIPQDGSGNTIYF
TRBV28	many	TRBJ2-1	TRBD2	TGTGCCAGCGTCACTAGCGGGAGGTTGGGTGAGCAGTTCTTC	CASVTSGRLGEQFF
TRBV11-3	many	TRBJ2-1	-	TGTGCCAGCAGCTTTCTTACGGGGGAGCAGTTCTTC	CASSFLTGEQFF
TRBV6-1	-	TRBJ1-2	-	TGTGCCAGCAACGTAGGGGGGCATGGCTACACCTTC	CASNVGGHGYTF
TRBV27	once	TRBJ2-3	-	TGTGCCAGCAGTCCCCATGGCAGGGGCCTCACAGATACGCAGTATTTT	CASSPHGRGLTDTQYF
TRBV14	-	TRBJ2-3	TRBD1	TGTGCCAGCAGACAGGGGCCGGCAGATACGCAGTATTTT	CASRQGPADTQYF
TRBV6-1	few	TRBJ1-1	-	TGTGCCAGCAGCCTAGTGCCACAGAACACTGAAGCTCTCTTT	CASSLVPQNTEALF
TRBV2	few	TRBJ2-1	-	TGTGCCAGCAGTGAAGCTCAAGGGTATGAGCAGTTCTTC	CASSEAQGYEQFF
TRBV30	many	TRBJ1-2	-	TGTGCCTGGAGTGTCCCTCTTACGGGGAGGGGCTATGGCTACACCTTC	CAWSVPLTGRGYGYTF
TRBV20-1	-	TRBJ2-5	-	TGCAGTGCCACAAGATGGGCTGGTTCTGACCTGACCCAGTACTTC	CSATRWAGSDLTQYF
TRBV20-1	few	TRBJ2-1	-	TGCAGTGCTAGAAAGCCGGGAGCCAATGAGCAGTTCTTC	CSARKPGANEQFF
TRBV6-2/TRBV6-3	-	TRBJ2-2	TRBD1	TGTGCCAGCAGTAAACCGGGACAGGGGGTACCAGCGGAGCTGTTTTTT	CASSKPGQGVPAELFF
TRBV7-2	few	TRBJ1-6	-	TGTGCCAGCAGCCCCCGAACGGGGTCCTATAATTCACCCCTCCACTTT	CASSPRTGSYNSPLHF
TRBV30	many	TRBJ2-5	TRBD2	TGTGCCTGGACTATGACTAGCGGGAAAGAGACCCAGTACTTC	CAWTMTSGKETQYF
TRBV20-1	-	TRBJ2-1	TRBD1	TGCAGTGCCAAAATCCGGGACAGCGGCTACAATGAGCAGTTCTTC	CSAKIRDSGYNEQFF
TRBV15	-	TRBJ2-1	-	TGTGCCACCAGCAGAGGAACAGACCACTACAATGAGCAGTTCTTC	CATSRGTDHYNEQFF
TRBV27	many	TRBJ1-1	TRBD1	TGTGCCAGCAGTTTCCGCAGGGGGGACACTGAAGCTTTCTTT	CASSFRRGDTEAFF